This TCR beta chain was retrieved from a study of spatial heterogeneity in lung cancer. Study details: 72 TRACERx patients with early, untreated non-small cell lung cancer donated samples.

This clonotype showed up many times. The CDR3 totals 14 residues. Trimming pared 7 bases from V and 4 bases from J, leaving 16 bases between. CDR1 is MDHEN, CDR2 SYDVKM, per germline. The sample's time point: blood at routine non-recurrence follow-up after resection. Whole RNA, which was extracted from tumor, nontumor lung tissue or frozen PBMC, was sequenced without any cell sorting. From the 5' RACE reads, TCRdb called clonotypes with MiXCR, one entry per CDR3 protein. The sample has approximately 50,000 distinct CDR3 sequences; around 6.7% are singletons. Sequenced material: PBMCs, taken at follow-up. This receptor was taken from a female donor with early-stage non-small cell lung cancer. The rearrangement joins TRBV28 to TRBJ1-1, with a weak D call TRBD1 (5 bases). The CDR3 sequence: CASTTPGRPTEAFF. For the CDR3, the DNA is TGTGCCAGCACCACCCCGGGACGGCCCACTGAAGCTTTCTTT.